This record covers a single T cell receptor (beta chain). The data originate from a study of technical replicates of blood from a handful of donors. Generated by immunoSEQ multiplex PCR, the TCRdb table keeps only in-frame clones and is missing some. The sample shows about 74,000 clones, roughly 94% of them seen only once. Unmatched junction bases numbered 7, after V lost 4 bases and J lost 5 bases. The CDR3 has 15 amino acids. Germline lookup yields CDR1 SGHAT and CDR2 FQNNGV. Sequencing used T cells isolated from PBMCs. The source of this sequence is a human donor in good health. The V gene is TRBV11-2, the J gene TRBJ2-7, with 11 bases fitting TRBD2. CDR3 sequence: CASSSTSGSWDEQYF. The CDR3, as DNA: TGTGCCAGCAGCTCCACTAGCGGGAGCTGGGACGAGCAGTACTTC.